This is a list of T cell receptor beta chains from one sample in a study of blood T cells in healthy people across ages. Each CDR3 protein is one row after TCRdb ran MiXCR on the 5' RACE reads. This sample has around 940,000 distinct CDR3 sequences, with just over 50% found just once. What was sequenced was blood. These receptor sequences come from a woman between 55 and 75 years old in good health. The CDR3 runs from the conserved cysteine through the conserved F or W. A D gene is named only where the DNA matches it firmly.

V	J	D	CDR3
TRBV2	TRBJ2-1	.	CARSRDSAYNEQFF
TRBV9	TRBJ2-3	.	CASSVGEHDTQYF
TRBV5-1	TRBJ2-1	TRBD1	CASSFLGSTGVYNEQFF
TRBV24-1	TRBJ2-7	TRBD1	CATSDPGTGGNEQYF
TRBV6-2/TRBV6-3	TRBJ1-2	.	CASTFLTNPGGYTF
TRBV6-5	TRBJ2-7	TRBD2	CASMGLTAGDYEQYF
TRBV5-1	TRBJ2-3	TRBD2	CASSLFTSGSLDTQYF
TRBV7-2	TRBJ2-3	.	CASSLPRGKNTQYF
TRBV5-6	TRBJ2-3	TRBD1	CASRKGDRESDTQYF
TRBV20-1	TRBJ2-5	.	CSAARDSMSGTQYF
TRBV20-1	TRBJ2-1	TRBD2	CSARAGRLASEQFF
TRBV20-1	TRBJ1-2	.	CSAREFGSHGYTF
TRBV20-1	TRBJ2-1	TRBD1	CSARPRGDREDNEQFF
TRBV7-2	TRBJ1-1	.	CASTSRGGARSEAFF
TRBV11-2	TRBJ2-1	.	CASSHGTSHSSYNEQFF
TRBV7-9	TRBJ1-1	TRBD1	CASSAQGQTNTEAFF
TRBV2	TRBJ2-7	TRBD2	CASRGSLAGSYEQYF
TRBV28	TRBJ2-1	.	CASRLGGSYNEQFF
TRBV6-5	TRBJ2-7	TRBD2	CASSHSTASGSYEQYF
TRBV5-1	TRBJ2-1	TRBD2	CASSLGLGRAGSEQFF
TRBV5-6	TRBJ2-7	TRBD1	CASSVRTGGAYEQYF
TRBV5-6	TRBJ2-1	.	CASSWVPVTIGEQFF
TRBV29-1	TRBJ2-1	.	CSVRGTEPYNEQFF
TRBV3-1	TRBJ1-5	.	CASSQVASNQPQHF
TRBV29-1	TRBJ1-1	.	CSVEDRQGLGAFF
TRBV29-1	.	.	CSVDPTERSSYNEQYF
TRBV20-1	TRBJ2-3	.	CSARSRQGVTDTQYF
TRBV4-3	.	.	CASSQKTEKGYAQYF